This paragraph reports one TCR beta chain. Antigen unknown. PCR primers comprised 60 Vbeta and 13 Jbeta primers. Generated by immunoSEQ multiplex PCR, the TCRdb table keeps only in-frame clones and is missing some. Of 140,000 or so clones in the sample, roughly 80% were seen once. The data are from a study of cytomegalovirus exposure and HLA in healthy donors. Study-wide points: The likely explanation for a cluster of highly shared sequence variants was sequencing artifact. In a later analysis, at a false discovery rate of 0.05, 15,000 to 20,000 TCR beta sequences matched HLA alleles.

CDR3 length equals 11 residues. Germline CDR1 is MGHDK and CDR2 is SYGVNS. V dropped 4 bases and J dropped 5 bases, with 5 bases sitting between them. This TCR was sampled from a middle-aged woman in good health and CMV-seropositive. V and J are TRBV25-1 and TRBJ2-5; no clear D. Sequencing was done on a sample of PBMCs. As DNA, the CDR3 is TGTGCCAGCAGTGTCCTGGAGACCCAGTACTTC. Amino acid sequence: CASSVLETQYF.